The sequence of this T cell receptor (beta chain) was determined in a study of Graves' ophthalmopathy and Graves' hyperthyroidism. Lactation, pregnancy, uncontrolled infections and other autoimmune diseases were all grounds for excluding patients. TCR beta CDR3 regions were amplified from RNA transcripts. First-round RT-PCR employed HTBI primers, with a second-round multiplex PCR after it. TCRdb passed the multiplex PCR reads through MiXCR, listing each CDR3 protein once. The sample lists about 240,000 distinct CDR3 sequences; around 45% were seen once. The sequence came from an adult man with Graves' ophthalmopathy. The sequenced sample consisted of peripheral blood.

CDR3 sequence (DNA): TGTGCCAGCAGCTTCCAGGCAGGTAACACCGGGGAGCTGTTTTTT. Its protein is CASSFQAGNTGELFF. The rearrangement uses TRBV5-4 and TRBJ2-2; no reliable D call. V lost 2 bases and J 2 bases, leaving 10 bases between the germline ends. Germline V gene data show CDR1 as SGHNT and CDR2 as YYREEE (reference sequence). This CDR3 spans 15 amino acids.